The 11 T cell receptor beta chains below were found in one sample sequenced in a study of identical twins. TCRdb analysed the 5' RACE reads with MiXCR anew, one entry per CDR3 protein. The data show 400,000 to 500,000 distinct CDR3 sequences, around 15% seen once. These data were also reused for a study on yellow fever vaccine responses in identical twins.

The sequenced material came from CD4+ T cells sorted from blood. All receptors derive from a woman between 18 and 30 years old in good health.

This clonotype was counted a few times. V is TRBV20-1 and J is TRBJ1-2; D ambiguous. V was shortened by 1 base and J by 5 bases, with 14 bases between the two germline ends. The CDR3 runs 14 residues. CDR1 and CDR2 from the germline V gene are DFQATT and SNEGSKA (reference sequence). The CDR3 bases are TGCAGTGCTAGAGCCAAAGAGGGCTTATATGGCTACACCTTC. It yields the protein CSARAKEGLYGYTF.

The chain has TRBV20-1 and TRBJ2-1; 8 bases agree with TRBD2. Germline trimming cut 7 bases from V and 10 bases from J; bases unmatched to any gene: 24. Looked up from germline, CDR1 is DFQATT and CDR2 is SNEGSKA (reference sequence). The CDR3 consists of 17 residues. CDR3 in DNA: TGCAGTGTTTGGAGTGTGGAGGGAGAGGAGCGGGAGAACGAGCAGTTCTTC. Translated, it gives CSVWSVEGEERENEQFF.

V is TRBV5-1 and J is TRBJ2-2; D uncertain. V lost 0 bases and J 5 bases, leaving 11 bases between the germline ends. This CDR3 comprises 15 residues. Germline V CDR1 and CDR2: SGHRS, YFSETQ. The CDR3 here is CASSLETKGTGELFF. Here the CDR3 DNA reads TGCGCCAGCAGCTTGGAAACCAAAGGGACCGGGGAGCTGTTTTTT. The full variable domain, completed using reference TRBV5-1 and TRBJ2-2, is KAGVTQTPRYLIKTRGQQVTLSCSPISGHRSVSWYQQTPGQGLQFLFEYFSETQRNKGNFPGRFSGRQFSNSRSEMNVSTLELGDSALYLCASSLETKGTGELFFGEGSRLTVL.

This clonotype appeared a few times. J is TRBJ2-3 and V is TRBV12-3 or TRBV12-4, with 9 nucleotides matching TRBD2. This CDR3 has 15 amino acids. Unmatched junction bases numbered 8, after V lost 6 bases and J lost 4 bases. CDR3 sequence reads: CASSLGGLAPDTQYF. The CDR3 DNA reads TGTGCCAGCAGCCTCGGGGGACTAGCTCCAGATACGCAGTATTTT.

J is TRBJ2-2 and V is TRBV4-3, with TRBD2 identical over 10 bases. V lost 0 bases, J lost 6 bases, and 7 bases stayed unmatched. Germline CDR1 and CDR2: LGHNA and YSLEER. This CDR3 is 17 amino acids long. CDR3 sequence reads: CASSQDLALAGAGELFF. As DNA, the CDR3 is TGCGCCAGCAGCCAAGATCTGGCGCTAGCGGGAGCCGGGGAGCTGTTTTTT.

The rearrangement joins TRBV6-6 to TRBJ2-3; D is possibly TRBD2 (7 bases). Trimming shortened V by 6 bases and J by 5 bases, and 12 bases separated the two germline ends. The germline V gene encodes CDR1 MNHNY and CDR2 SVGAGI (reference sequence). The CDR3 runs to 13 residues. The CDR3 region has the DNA TGTGCCAGCAGGGGAGGGGGAGGAGATACGCAGTATTTT. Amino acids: CASRGGGGDTQYF.

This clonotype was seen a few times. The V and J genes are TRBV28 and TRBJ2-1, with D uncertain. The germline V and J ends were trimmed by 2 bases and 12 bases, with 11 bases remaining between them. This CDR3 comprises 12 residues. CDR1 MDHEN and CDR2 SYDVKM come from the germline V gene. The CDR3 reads CASSLGILRQFF. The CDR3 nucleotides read TGTGCCAGCAGTTTAGGTATACTTAGGCAGTTCTTC.

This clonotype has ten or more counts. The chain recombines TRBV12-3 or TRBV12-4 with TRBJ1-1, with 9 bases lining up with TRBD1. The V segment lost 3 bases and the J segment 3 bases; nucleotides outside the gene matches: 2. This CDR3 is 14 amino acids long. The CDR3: CASSFRQGDTEAFF. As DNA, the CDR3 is TGTGCCAGCAGTTTTAGACAGGGGGACACTGAAGCTTTCTTT.

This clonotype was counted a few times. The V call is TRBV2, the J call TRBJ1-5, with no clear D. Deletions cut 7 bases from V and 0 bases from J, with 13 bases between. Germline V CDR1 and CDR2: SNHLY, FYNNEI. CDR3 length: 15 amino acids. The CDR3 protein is CASKRGELSNQPQHF. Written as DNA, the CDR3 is TGTGCCAGCAAACGCGGAGAACTTAGCAATCAGCCCCAGCATTTT. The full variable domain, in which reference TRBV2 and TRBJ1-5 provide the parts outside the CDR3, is EPEVTQTPSHQVTQMGQEVILRCVPISNHLYFYWYRQILGQKVEFLVSFYNNEISEKSEIFDDQFSVERPDGSNFTLKIRSTKLEDSAMYFCASKRGELSNQPQHFGDGTRLSIL.

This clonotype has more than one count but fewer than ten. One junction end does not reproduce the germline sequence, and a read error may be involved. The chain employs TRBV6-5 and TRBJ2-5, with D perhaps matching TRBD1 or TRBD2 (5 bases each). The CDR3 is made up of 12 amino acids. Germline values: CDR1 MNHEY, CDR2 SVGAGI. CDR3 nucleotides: TGTGCGATCGGGGAGAGGGGAGAGACCCATTACTTC. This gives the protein CAIGERGETHYF.

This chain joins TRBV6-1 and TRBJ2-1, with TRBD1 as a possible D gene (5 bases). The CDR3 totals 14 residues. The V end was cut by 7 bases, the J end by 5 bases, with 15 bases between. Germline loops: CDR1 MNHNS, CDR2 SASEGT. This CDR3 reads CASIKYDRNNEQFF. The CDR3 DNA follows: TGTGCCAGCATCAAATACGACAGAAACAATGAGCAGTTCTTC.